Listed below are T cell receptor beta chains from one sample, sequenced in a study of molecular identifiers for immune sequencing clone quantification. One entry per CDR3 protein, called by TCRdb with MiXCR from the PCR reads. The sample lists fewer than 350,000 distinct CDR3 sequences; over 20% were seen once. Sequences were obtained from naive CD8+ T cells from blood, with Jurkat cell RNA spiked in. The receptor source for this set is a human donor in good health. Some libraries in this study had Jurkat cell RNA spiked in. Both conserved end residues are part of each CDR3. D genes are given only for firm matches. Clone size, where shown, is once, few, many, or a class for clones that have expanded.

>NA|many|TRBJ2-5|TRBV19
TGTGCCAGTACCTCGACAGAAGGGGAGACCCAGTACTTC
CASTSTEGETQYF
>TRBD1|many|TRBJ2-1|TRBV30
TGTGCCTGGAGTGTACGGGGACAGGCGGGTCCCTACAATGAGCAGTTCTTC
CAWSVRGQAGPYNEQFF
>NA|many|TRBJ1-4|TRBV5-4
TGTGCCAGCAGCTTCCAGGGGAGCGAAAAACTGTTTTTT
CASSFQGSEKLFF
>TRBD2|many|TRBJ2-3|TRBV20-1
TGCAGTGCAGTACGGGGGGGCCCCACAGATACGCAGTATTTT
CSAVRGGPTDTQYF
>NA|NA|TRBJ2-3|TRBV29-1
TGCAGCGAATCCGGGCCCTACACAGATACGCAGTATTTT
CSESGPYTDTQYF
>TRBD1|NA|TRBJ2-1|TRBV7-3
TGTGCCAGCAGCTCTCCCTCCGTGGGACAGCCCAATGAGCAGTTCTTC
CASSSPSVGQPNEQFF
>NA|NA|TRBJ1-5|TRBV20-1
TGCAGTGCTAGTCGGGCGCGGGGACGGACCAATCAGCCCCAGCATTTT
CSASRARGRTNQPQHF
>TRBD1|many|TRBJ1-5|TRBV7-6
TGTGCCAGCAGAGAGACAGGGGATAGCAATCAGCCCCAGCATTTT
CASRETGDSNQPQHF
>TRBD1|NA|TRBJ2-2|TRBV4-3
TGCGCCAGCAGCCAAAGAAGGGGGACAGGACCGAACACCGGGGAGCTGTTTTTT
CASSQRRGTGPNTGELFF
>TRBD1|many|TRBJ1-4|TRBV7-9
TGTGCCAGCAGCCCGGGACAGGGTCTTGGAAAACTGTTTTTT
CASSPGQGLGKLFF
>NA|NA|TRBJ1-5|TRBV19
TGTGCCAGTAGTATGGTGTTCAATCAGCCCCAGCATTTT
CASSMVFNQPQHF
>NA|many|TRBJ1-4|TRBV20-1
TGCAGTGCAAAGACAGAATGGAATGAAAAACTGTTTTTT
CSAKTEWNEKLFF
>TRBD2|NA|TRBJ2-7|TRBV27
TGTGCCAGCAGTTCCCCCGGAGGGGGGACTAGCTCCTACGAGCAGTACTTC
CASSSPGGGTSSYEQYF
>TRBD2|few|TRBJ2-1|TRBV4-3
TGCGCCAGCAGCCAGACACTAGCGGGGGGATCCTACAATGAGCAGTTCTTC
CASSQTLAGGSYNEQFF
>NA|many|TRBJ2-3|TRBV7-9
TGTGCCAGCAGCCCCCTCGCGAGCACAGATACGCAGTATTTT
CASSPLASTDTQYF
>TRBD2|few|TRBJ2-5|TRBV5-1
TGCGCCAGCAGCGAAGGACTAGCGGGAGGCGGGGAGACCCAGTACTTC
CASSEGLAGGGETQYF
>NA|many|TRBJ2-2|TRBV7-9
TGTGCCAGCAGCTTCGAGGGTTCCGGGGAGCTGTTTTTT
CASSFEGSGELFF
>NA|few|TRBJ1-2|TRBV4-1
TGCGCCAGCAGCCAAGATGTAAGAGAAGGTTGGTATGGCTACACCTTC
CASSQDVREGWYGYTF
>TRBD1|many|TRBJ1-1|TRBV4-1
TGCGCCAGCAGCCACTCCACGGACAGGGGGCCCATGAACACTGAAGCTTTCTTT
CASSHSTDRGPMNTEAFF
>NA|many|TRBJ2-7|TRBV7-2
TGTGCCAGCAGTAGGCCTACCTCCTACGAGCAGTACTTC
CASSRPTSYEQYF
>TRBD2|many|TRBJ2-3|TRBV29-1
TGCAGCGTGGATGGGGCGGGGGGCACAGATACGCAGTATTTT
CSVDGAGGTDTQYF
>TRBD1|NA|TRBJ1-6|TRBV4-3
TGCGCCAGCAGCCACTCCGACAGGGGGGATTCACCCCTCCACTTT
CASSHSDRGDSPLHF
>NA|few|TRBJ1-2|TRBV2
TGTGCCAGCAGTGAATATAAGCTCTATGGCTACACCTTC
CASSEYKLYGYTF
>NA|many|TRBJ2-5|TRBV9
TGTGCCAGCAGCGTAGGTGACGTAGACGAGACCCAGTACTTC
CASSVGDVDETQYF
>TRBD1|many|TRBJ2-7|TRBV4-3
TGCGCCAGCAGCCAAGAACTGGGACAGAAGTACGAGCAGTACTTC
CASSQELGQKYEQYF
>TRBD2|NA|TRBJ2-5|TRBV25-1
TGTGCCAGCAGTGAATATCTGGTCGCGGGCGGGGGAAACCAAGAGACCCGGTACTTC
CASSEYLVAGGGNQETRYF
>NA|few|TRBJ2-1|TRBV4-1
TGCGCCAGCAGCCAAGATCCGGGCCGGTACAATGAGCAGTTCTTC
CASSQDPGRYNEQFF
>NA|many|TRBJ2-2|TRBV6-2/TRBV6-3
TGTGCCAGCAGTTGGTCTGGCACCGGGGAGCTGTTTTTT
CASSWSGTGELFF
>NA|many|TRBJ2-3|TRBV2
TGTGCCAGTCCGGTCGGGGATACGCAGTATTTT
CASPVGDTQYF
>NA|many|TRBJ2-3|TRBV5-4
TGTGCCAGCAGCTGGACTGGCCCCAATACGCAGTATTTT
CASSWTGPNTQYF
>TRBD1|few|TRBJ2-7|TRBV20-1
TGCAGTGCTAGCGCCGTAATGACAGGGATTTCCTACGAGCAGTACTTC
CSASAVMTGISYEQYF
>TRBD2|NA|TRBJ2-5|TRBV4-3
TGCGCCAGCAGCCAAGATTTAGTGGTAGCGGGAACATGGGAAGAGACCCAGTACTTC
CASSQDLVVAGTWEETQYF
>TRBD1|NA|TRBJ2-7|TRBV20-1
TGCAGTGCTCAACCAGGGACAGGGGGCGAGCAGTACTTC
CSAQPGTGGEQYF
>NA|NA|TRBJ1-1|TRBV10-3
TGTGCCATCAGTGGCCCTACTGACCCCTCAGCTTTCTTT
CAISGPTDPSAFF
>TRBD1|many|TRBJ2-7|TRBV20-1
TGCAGTGCTGGGACAGGGAGCTACGAGCAGTACTTC
CSAGTGSYEQYF
>NA|many|TRBJ1-2|TRBV5-1
TGCGCCAGCAGCTCAGAGATGCAGGAGAGCTATGGCTACACCTTC
CASSSEMQESYGYTF
>NA|many|TRBJ2-4|TRBV21-1
TGTGCCAGCAGCAGGAACGTCAAAAACATTCAGTACTTC
CASSRNVKNIQYF
>TRBD2|many|TRBJ2-7|TRBV5-5
TGTGCCAGCAGCCCCACGGGAGGGGTTAACGAGCAGTACTTC
CASSPTGGVNEQYF
>TRBD1|many|TRBJ1-5|TRBV29-1
TGCAGCGTTGCACCGGGACAGGATCAGCCCCAGCATTTT
CSVAPGQDQPQHF
>TRBD2|many|TRBJ2-5|TRBV6-5
TGTGCCAGCAGTTACTCGTCTCTAGCGGGCCTGGAGACCCAGTACTTC
CASSYSSLAGLETQYF
>NA|NA|TRBJ2-7|TRBV19
TGTGCCAGTAGTATAAACGGCCGGTCCTACGAGCAGTACTTC
CASSINGRSYEQYF
>NA|many|TRBJ2-7|TRBV14
TGTGCCAGCAGCCAAGCGGTGGGTAGGGGTTACGAGCAGTACTTC
CASSQAVGRGYEQYF
>NA|many|TRBJ2-3|TRBV7-3
TGTGCCAGCAGCCCCGGATCAGGGACAGATACGCAGTATTTT
CASSPGSGTDTQYF
>NA|many|TRBJ1-2|TRBV28
TGTGCCAGCAGTTTATCAGGGGCAGGTGGCTACACCTTC
CASSLSGAGGYTF
>NA|many|TRBJ2-1|TRBV6-5
TGTGCCAGCAGTTACTCGTATGTAGGGACCGATGAGCAGTTCTTC
CASSYSYVGTDEQFF
>TRBD1|few|TRBJ2-1|TRBV5-1
TGCGCCAGCAGCTCGACAGGGTCCTTTGAGCAGTTCTTC
CASSSTGSFEQFF
>TRBD2|NA|TRBJ2-2|TRBV7-9
TGTGCCAGCAGCTTAACTAGCGTGAACACCGGGGAGCTGTTTTTT
CASSLTSVNTGELFF
>NA|many|TRBJ2-7|TRBV11-2
TGTGCCAGCAGCTTAGCTCCGCGGACAGACAAAGCCTACGAGCAGTACTTC
CASSLAPRTDKAYEQYF
>TRBD1|many|TRBJ2-2|TRBV29-1
TGCAGCGTCGAGGAGCAGACAGGGGATAGCACCGGGGAGCTGTTTTTT
CSVEEQTGDSTGELFF
>TRBD2|NA|TRBJ2-3|TRBV5-6
TGTGCCAGCAGCCCCCCTAGCGGAGCCTTTGATACGCAGTATTTT
CASSPPSGAFDTQYF
>NA|many|TRBJ1-4|TRBV12-3/TRBV12-4
TGTGCCAGCAGTTTAGAAGGTCTGGGGCTATTTAATGAAAAACTGTTTTTT
CASSLEGLGLFNEKLFF
>NA|once|TRBJ2-3|TRBV20-1
TGCAGTGTTAGTGAGATTAGTACATTACCTCGTACAGATACGCAGTATTTT
CSVSEISTLPRTDTQYF
>NA|many|TRBJ2-3|TRBV5-6
TGTGCCAGCAGCTTGTTCCCTGGCGGAAGTGCAGATACGCAGTATTTT
CASSLFPGGSADTQYF
>TRBD2|many|TRBJ2-7|TRBV6-6
TGTGCCAGCATTGGGGGGGATTACGAGCAGTACTTC
CASIGGDYEQYF